This T cell receptor beta chain derives from a study of CD8 T cells in ankylosing spondylitis. TCRdb analysed the 5' RACE reads with MiXCR anew, one entry per CDR3 protein. The table shows about 100,000 distinct CDR3 sequences, with 24% occurring only once. CDR3 length: 14 amino acids. Germline V gene lookup returns CDR1 SSHAT and CDR2 FNYEAQ (reference sequence). Trimming left V 6 bases short and J 5 bases short, with 16 bases between. This sequence joins TRBV7-7 and TRBJ2-5; the D gene is possibly TRBD2 (5 bases). The clonotype was recovered from a male donor with ankylosing spondylitis. Sample: synovial fluid, either unsorted or a sorted T cell fraction (not recorded which). This chain's CDR3 is CASSQGPGSETQYF. DNA of the CDR3: TGTGCCAGCAGTCAAGGCCCGGGGTCGGAGACCCAGTACTTC. The full variable domain, with the rest looked up from reference TRBV7-7 and TRBJ2-5, is GAGVSQSPRYKVTKRGQDVTLRCDPISSHATLYWYQQALGQGPEFLTYFNYEAQPDKSGLPSDRFSAERPEGSISTLTIQRTEQRDSAMYRCASSQGPGSETQYFGPGTRLLVL.